This entry lists 21 T cell receptor beta chains sequenced from one sample in a study of beta chain features in type 1 diabetes. Reverse transcribing all isolated RNA meant expressed TCRB transcripts were sequenced. TCRdb's table, derived via immunoSEQ multiplex PCR, lists solely in-frame clones and lacks some. Of just under 150,000 clones in the sample, about 9.4% were seen once. Sequenced material: naive CD4+ T cells from blood. These receptor sequences come from a man aged 18 to 30 in good health.

The chain joins TRBV6-5 to TRBJ1-4, with D possibly matching TRBD1 (6 bases). This CDR3 spans 14 amino acids. The germline CDR1 and CDR2 sequences are MNHEY and SVGAGI. Trimming removed 6 bases at V and 8 bases at J, with 16 bases between. The CDR3 protein is CASSPRDIQEKLFF. CDR3 bases: TGTGCCAGCAGCCCCCGGGACATTCAGGAAAAACTGTTTTTT.

This clone was counted between two and nine times. This rearrangement joins TRBV5-6 to TRBJ2-5; D unclear. The germline V gene encodes CDR1 SGHDT and CDR2 YYEEEE. The CDR3 spans 15 residues. The V gene lost 1 base and the J gene lost 6 bases, with 16 bases spanning the gap. The CDR3 is CASSLYSRPSQTQYF. The CDR3 DNA is TGTGCCAGCAGCTTGTATAGCAGACCCAGCCAGACCCAGTACTTC.

This chain connects TRBV7-8 to TRBJ2-7; D might be TRBD1 (6 bases). V lost 5 bases to trimming and J lost 6 bases, with 11 bases between them. CDR1 SGHVS and CDR2 FQNEAQ come from the germline V gene. The length of the CDR3 is 12 residues. The CDR3 sequence: CASSVTGFEQYF. For the CDR3, the DNA is TGTGCCAGCAGCGTTACAGGGTTCGAGCAGTACTTC.

This clone was seen more than once but under ten times. J is TRBJ2-2 and V is TRBV9; weak D call: TRBD1 (7 bases). From germline, CDR1 is SGDLS and CDR2 YYNGEE. CDR3 length: 17 amino acids. V lost 3 bases, J lost 0 bases, and 15 bases lay in between. The CDR3 is CASSARGDSTNTGELFF. Written as DNA, the CDR3 is TGTGCCAGCAGCGCGAGGGGGGACAGTACGAACACCGGGGAGCTGTTTTTT.

The J gene is TRBJ1-5, the V gene TRBV7-2, with 9 bases fitting TRBD1. Germline V CDR1 and CDR2: SGHTA, FQGNSA. The CDR3 contains 16 residues. Germline trimming cut 3 bases from V and 7 bases from J; bases unmatched to any gene: 10. The CDR3 here is CASSFGQGMGSQPQHF. The CDR3, as DNA: TGTGCCAGCAGCTTCGGACAGGGGATGGGGTCGCAGCCCCAGCATTTT.

This chain uses TRBV4-1 with TRBJ1-2; 8 nucleotides line up with TRBD1. The CDR3 totals 15 residues. Germline CDR1 and CDR2: MGHRA and YSYEKL. V gave up 2 bases and J gave up 7 bases; unmatched junction bases: 9. This chain's CDR3 is CASSQTLGQGAGYTF. In DNA, the CDR3 is TGCGCCAGCAGCCAAACCCTAGGACAGGGAGCTGGCTACACCTTC.

V is TRBV25-1 and J is TRBJ1-2; D remains ambiguous. The CDR3 totals 13 residues. Trimming took off 5 bases at V and 7 bases at J, with 14 bases between the two ends. CDR1 is MGHDK and CDR2 is SYGVNS in the germline V gene. The CDR3 reads CASSPPLRGGYTF. The DNA for the CDR3 is TGTGCCAGCAGTCCCCCCCTGCGGGGTGGCTACACCTTC.

The sample holds a few counts of this clone. Here the CDR3 DNA reads TGTGCCAGCAGGGACAGAAGCTCTGGGGCCAACGTCCTGACTTTC. Protein product: CASRDRSSGANVLTF. J is TRBJ2-6 and V is TRBV2, with a possible D match to TRBD1 (6 bases). From germline, CDR1 is SNHLY and CDR2 FYNNEI. V dropped 6 bases and J dropped 0 bases, with 9 bases sitting between them. The CDR3 is 15 amino acids.

This chain uses TRBV5-1 with TRBJ2-3; 11 bases are shared with TRBD2. The CDR3 sequence is 16 residues long. The V gene end was trimmed by 3 bases and the J gene end by 1 base; junction bases not matched to a gene: 4. Germline V gene lookup returns CDR1 SGHRS and CDR2 YFSETQ. The CDR3 loop reads CASSSIAGGRTDTQYF. The CDR3 region has the DNA TGCGCCAGCAGCTCTATAGCGGGGGGGCGCACAGATACGCAGTATTTT.

In this sample, this clone turned up a few times. The gene calls are TRBV7-2 and TRBJ2-7; 9 bases map to TRBD2. In germline, CDR1 is SGHTA, CDR2 FQGNSA. V lost 4 bases, J lost 0 bases, and 7 bases stayed unmatched. The CDR3 extends over 16 amino acids. The CDR3 DNA reads TGTGCCAGCAGCTCCTGGGGCGGGGGGGGCTCCTACGAGCAGTACTTC. Translated, it gives CASSSWGGGGSYEQYF.

The chain couples TRBV6-1 to TRBJ2-3, with TRBD2 as a possible D gene (5 bases). CDR1 is MNHNS, CDR2 SASEGT, per germline. The CDR3 is 17 amino acids. The V gene lost 2 bases and the J gene lost 2 bases, with 17 bases spanning the gap. The CDR3 loop is CASSERRQADSTDTQYF. DNA of the CDR3: TGTGCCAGCAGTGAAAGGAGGCAGGCAGATTCCACAGATACGCAGTATTTT.

The chain is built from TRBV5-4 and TRBJ2-3; 8 nucleotides match TRBD2. Germline assignment: CDR1 SGHNT and CDR2 YYREEE (reference sequence). The V and J ends lost 4 bases and 2 bases, in that order; junction bases with no gene match: 9. The CDR3 contains 16 residues. The CDR3 loop is CASSITGGGFTDTQYF. The CDR3, as DNA: TGTGCCAGCAGCATAACCGGCGGGGGGTTCACAGATACGCAGTATTTT.

The chain has TRBV5-4 and TRBJ1-2, with TRBD1 matching over 9 bases. J gave up 2 bases and V 4 bases, and 3 bases lay outside the gene matches. CDR1 is SGHNT and CDR2 is YYREEE in the germline V gene (reference sequence). This CDR3 spans 14 amino acids. The CDR3 bases are TGTGCCAGCAGCCCGGACAGGGGAAACTATGGCTACACCTTC. This sequence encodes CASSPDRGNYGYTF.

Only a few counts were recorded for this clone. The chain recombines TRBV6-4 with TRBJ1-2; no clear D gene. The length of the CDR3 is 11 residues. Between the trimmed V and J ends, which lost 4 bases and 8 bases, there was a span of 8 bases. The germline V gene encodes CDR1 MRHNA and CDR2 SNTAGT. The CDR3 DNA sequence: TGTGCCAGCAGTGGTCCGGGAGGCTACACCTTC. Residues: CASSGPGGYTF.

This clone has a handful of counts. The CDR3: CASSQGGPNSPLHF. The DNA of the CDR3 is TGTGCCAGCAGTCAAGGGGGCCCTAATTCACCCCTCCACTTT. The chain has TRBV2 and TRBJ1-6; 7 bases fit TRBD1. Germline lookup yields CDR1 SNHLY and CDR2 FYNNEI. V was clipped by 5 bases and J by 6 bases; unmatched bases: 4. The CDR3 extends over 14 amino acids. Full variable domain (rest looked up from reference TRBV2 and TRBJ1-6): EPEVTQTPSHQVTQMGQEVILRCVPISNHLYFYWYRQILGQKVEFLVSFYNNEISEKSEIFDDQFSVERPDGSNFTLKIRSTKLEDSAMYFCASSQGGPNSPLHFGNGTRLTVT.

This chain joins TRBV7-2 and TRBJ2-2, with D uncertain. CDR1 SGHTA and CDR2 FQGNSA come from the germline V gene. The CDR3 contains 13 residues. Trimming cost V 2 bases and J 1 base, with 2 bases left between them. The CDR3: CASSLLNTGELFF. CDR3 sequence (DNA): TGTGCCAGCAGCTTACTGAACACCGGGGAGCTGTTTTTT.

This clone was counted ten times or more. The J gene is TRBJ1-1, the V gene TRBV5-4, with 9 positions matching TRBD1. The CDR3 loop spans 14 amino acids. J lost 7 bases, V lost 0 bases, and 4 bases had no gene match. Per germline, CDR1 SGHNT and CDR2 YYREEE (reference sequence). The CDR3 nucleotides are TGTGCCAGCAGCTTGGGGTGGGGACAGGGTGAAGCTTTCTTT. Protein: CASSLGWGQGEAFF. Complete variable domain (other parts from reference TRBV5-4 and TRBJ1-1): ETGVTQSPTHLIKTRGQQVTLRCSSQSGHNTVSWYQQALGQGPQFIFQYYREEENGRGNFPPRFSGLQFPNYSSELNVNALELDDSALYLCASSLGWGQGEAFFGQGTRLTVV.

The CDR3 region is CASRQGLAGGEQFF. The DNA for the CDR3 is TGTGCCAGCCGCCAGGGACTAGCGGGGGGCGAGCAGTTCTTC. This chain links TRBV2 with TRBJ2-1; 15 bases agree with TRBD2. CDR1 SNHLY and CDR2 FYNNEI come from the germline V gene. V shed 8 bases, J shed 10 bases, and the junction held 6 bases outside the gene matches. The CDR3 totals 14 residues.

This clone has a handful of counts. This chain connects TRBV7-2 to TRBJ2-3, with TRBD1 as a possible D gene (6 bases). This CDR3 is 14 amino acids long. Between the trimmed V and J ends, which lost 3 bases and 4 bases, there was a span of 11 bases. Germline V gives CDR1 SGHTA, CDR2 FQGNSA. CDR3 bases: TGTGCCAGCAGCTTTGGTGGGGGCGCAGATACGCAGTATTTT. It encodes CASSFGGGADTQYF.

The chain uses TRBV4-1 and TRBJ1-5, with D unclear. Trimming shortened V by 4 bases and J by 7 bases, and 11 bases separated the two germline ends. Germline CDR1 and CDR2: MGHRA and YSYEKL. CDR3 size: 13 residues. This chain's CDR3 is CASSPAPGQPQHF. Here the CDR3 DNA reads TGCGCCAGCAGCCCGGCCCCCGGGCAGCCCCAGCATTTT.

The rearrangement links TRBV5-1 to TRBJ2-5; 7 bases agree with TRBD2. The junction had 3 bases not matched to a gene; V was cut back by 1 base and J by 3 bases. In germline, CDR1 is SGHRS, CDR2 YFSETQ. CDR3 size: 14 residues. Here the CDR3 DNA reads TGCGCCAGCAGCTTGACTGGGAGGGAAGAGACCCAGTACTTC. Its translation is CASSLTGREETQYF.